This T cell receptor beta chain was obtained from a study of blood T cell repertoires in COVID-19. Study-level background: Sample material is recorded as cDNA or gDNA derived from T cells, B-cell-depleted T cells, or PBMCs.

Study processing details: Amplification of reference gene primers provided the estimated nucleated cell counts. Some clones are missing from TCRdb's copy, which holds only in-frame ones; the method was immunoSEQ multiplex PCR. From that table come the V and J calls and clone size; the DNA was used to work out D and trimming. The table includes 250,000 to 300,000 clones, 65% to 90% detected once. Seattle patient enrollment occurred during active infection, with longitudinal follow-up thereafter. Germline V gene lookup returns CDR1 SGHAT and CDR2 FQNNGV. The junction had 16 bases not matched to a gene; V was cut back by 5 bases and J by 8 bases. CDR3 length equals 17 residues.

The receptor was derived from a woman aged 70-85 years with COVID-19, enrolled during active disease. What was sequenced was peripheral blood. The chain couples TRBV11-2 to TRBJ2-3, with TRBD1 matching 10 bases. The CDR3 sequence: CASSPTPWDRGPVTQYF. Written as DNA, the CDR3 is TGTGCCAGCAGCCCGACGCCGTGGGACAGGGGACCAGTTACGCAGTATTTT.